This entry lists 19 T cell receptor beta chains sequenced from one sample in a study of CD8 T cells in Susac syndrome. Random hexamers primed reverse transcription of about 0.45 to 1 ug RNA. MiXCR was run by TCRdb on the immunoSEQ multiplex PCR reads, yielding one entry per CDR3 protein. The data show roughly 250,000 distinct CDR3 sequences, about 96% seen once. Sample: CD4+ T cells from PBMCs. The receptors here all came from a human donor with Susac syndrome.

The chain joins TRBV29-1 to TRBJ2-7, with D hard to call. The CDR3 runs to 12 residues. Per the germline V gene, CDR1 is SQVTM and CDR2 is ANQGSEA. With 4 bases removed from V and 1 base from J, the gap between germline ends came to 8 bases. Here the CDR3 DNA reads TGCAGCGTTGTCTACAGTTCCTACGAGCAGTACTTC. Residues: CSVVYSSYEQYF.

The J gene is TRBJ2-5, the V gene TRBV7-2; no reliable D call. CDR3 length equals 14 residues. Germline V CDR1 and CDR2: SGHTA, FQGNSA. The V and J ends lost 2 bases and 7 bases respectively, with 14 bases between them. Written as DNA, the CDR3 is TGTGCCAGCAGCTTAACCGCCAACGGACGGACCCAGTACTTC. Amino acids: CASSLTANGRTQYF.

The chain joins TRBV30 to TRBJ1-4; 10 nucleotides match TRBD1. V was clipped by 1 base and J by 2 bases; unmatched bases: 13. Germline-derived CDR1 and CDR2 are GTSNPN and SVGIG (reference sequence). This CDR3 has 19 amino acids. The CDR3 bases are TGTGCCTGGAGTGCCTGGGACAGGGGATCGTTGTCTACTAATGAAAAACTGTTTTTT. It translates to CAWSAWDRGSLSTNEKLFF.

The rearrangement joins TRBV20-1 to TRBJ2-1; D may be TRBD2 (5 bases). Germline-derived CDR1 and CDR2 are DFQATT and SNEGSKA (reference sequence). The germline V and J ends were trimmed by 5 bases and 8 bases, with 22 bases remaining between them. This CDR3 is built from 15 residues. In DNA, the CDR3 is TGCAGTGCTGGCGCACTAGTGGAACTTGGGGATGAGCAGTTCTTC. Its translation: CSAGALVELGDEQFF.

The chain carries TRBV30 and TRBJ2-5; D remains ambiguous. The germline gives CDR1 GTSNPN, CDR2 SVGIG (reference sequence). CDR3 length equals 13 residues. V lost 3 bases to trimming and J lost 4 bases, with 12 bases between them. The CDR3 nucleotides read TGTGCCTGGAGAGGACGGATGGTAGAGACCCAGTACTTC. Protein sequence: CAWRGRMVETQYF.

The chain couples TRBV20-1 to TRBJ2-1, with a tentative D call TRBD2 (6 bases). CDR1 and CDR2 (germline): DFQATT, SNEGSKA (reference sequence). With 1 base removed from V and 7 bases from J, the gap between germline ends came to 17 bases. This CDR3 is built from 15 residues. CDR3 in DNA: TGCAGTGCTAGAGCCTGGAGGGGTCTGTGGAATGAGCAGTTCTTC. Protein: CSARAWRGLWNEQFF.

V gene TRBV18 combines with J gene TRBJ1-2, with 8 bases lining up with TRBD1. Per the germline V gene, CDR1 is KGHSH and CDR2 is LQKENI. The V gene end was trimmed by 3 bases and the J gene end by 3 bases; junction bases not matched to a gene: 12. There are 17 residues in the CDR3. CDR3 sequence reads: CASSPTGTGEVHYGYTF. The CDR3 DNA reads TGTGCCAGCTCACCTACTGGGACAGGAGAAGTTCACTATGGCTACACCTTC.

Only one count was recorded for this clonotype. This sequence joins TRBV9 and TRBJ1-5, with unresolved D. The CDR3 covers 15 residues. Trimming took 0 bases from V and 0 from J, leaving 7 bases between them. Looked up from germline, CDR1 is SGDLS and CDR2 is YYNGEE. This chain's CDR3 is CASSVGDYSNQPQHF. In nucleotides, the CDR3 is TGTGCCAGCAGCGTAGGTGACTATAGCAATCAGCCCCAGCATTTT.

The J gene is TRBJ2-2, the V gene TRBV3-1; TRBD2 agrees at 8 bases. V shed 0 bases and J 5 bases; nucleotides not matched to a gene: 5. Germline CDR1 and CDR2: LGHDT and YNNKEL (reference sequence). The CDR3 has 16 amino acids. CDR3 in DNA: TGTGCCAGCAGCCAAGATATAAGCGGGAGAACCGGGGAGCTGTTTTTT. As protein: CASSQDISGRTGELFF. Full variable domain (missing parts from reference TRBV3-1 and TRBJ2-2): DTAVSQTPKYLVTQMGNDKSIKCEQNLGHDTMYWYKQDSKKFLKIMFSYNNKELIINETVPNRFSPKSPDKAHLNLHINSLELGDSAVYFCASSQDISGRTGELFFGEGSRLTVL.

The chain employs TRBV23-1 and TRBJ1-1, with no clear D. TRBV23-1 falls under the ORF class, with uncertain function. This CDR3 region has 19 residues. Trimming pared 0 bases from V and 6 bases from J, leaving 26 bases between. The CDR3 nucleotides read TGCGCCAGCAGTCAATCCCCGACGGTATCTCCTCCAACTGACGCTGAAGCTTTCTTT. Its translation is CASSQSPTVSPPTDAEAFF.

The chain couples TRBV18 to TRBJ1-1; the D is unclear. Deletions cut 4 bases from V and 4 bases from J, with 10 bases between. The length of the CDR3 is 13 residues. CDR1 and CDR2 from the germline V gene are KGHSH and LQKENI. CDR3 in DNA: TGTGCCAGCTCACGGATAGGTGGCACTGAAGCTTTCTTT. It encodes CASSRIGGTEAFF. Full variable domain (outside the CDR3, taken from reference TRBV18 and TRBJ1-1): NAGVMQNPRHLVRRRGQEARLRCSPMKGHSHVYWYRQLPEEGLKFMVYLQKENIIDESGMPKERFSAEFPKEGPSILRIQQVVRGDSAAYFCASSRIGGTEAFFGQGTRLTVV.

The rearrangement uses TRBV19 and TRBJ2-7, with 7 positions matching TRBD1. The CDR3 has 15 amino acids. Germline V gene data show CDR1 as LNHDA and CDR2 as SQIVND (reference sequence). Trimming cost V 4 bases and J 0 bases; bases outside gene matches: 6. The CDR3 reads CASSTITGVSYEQYF. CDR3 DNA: TGTGCCAGTAGTACGATAACAGGGGTCTCCTACGAGCAGTACTTC.

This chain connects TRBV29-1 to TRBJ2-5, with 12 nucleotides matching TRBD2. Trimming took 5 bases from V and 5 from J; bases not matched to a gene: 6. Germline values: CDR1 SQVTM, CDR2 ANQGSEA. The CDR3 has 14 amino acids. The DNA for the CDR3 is TGCAGCGTTTCCCTAGCGGGAGGGGGGGAGACCCAGTACTTC. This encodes CSVSLAGGGETQYF.

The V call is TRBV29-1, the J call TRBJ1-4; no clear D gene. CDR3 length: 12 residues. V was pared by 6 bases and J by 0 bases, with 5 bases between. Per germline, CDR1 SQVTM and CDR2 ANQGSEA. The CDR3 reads CSVLATNEKLFF. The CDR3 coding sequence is TGCAGCGTCCTTGCAACTAATGAAAAACTGTTTTTT.

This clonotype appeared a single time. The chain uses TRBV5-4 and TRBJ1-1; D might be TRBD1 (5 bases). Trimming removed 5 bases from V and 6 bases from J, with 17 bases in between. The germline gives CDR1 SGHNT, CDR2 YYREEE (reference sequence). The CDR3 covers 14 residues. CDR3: CASRDVAGTAEAFF. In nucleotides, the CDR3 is TGTGCCAGCAGGGACGTGGCAGGGACGGCTGAAGCTTTCTTT.

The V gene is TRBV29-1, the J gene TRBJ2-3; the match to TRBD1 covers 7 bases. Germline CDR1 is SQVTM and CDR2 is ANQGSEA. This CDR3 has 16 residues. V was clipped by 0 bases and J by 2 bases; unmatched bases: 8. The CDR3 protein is CSVEEVGTVFTDTQYF. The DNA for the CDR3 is TGCAGCGTTGAAGAAGTCGGGACAGTCTTCACAGATACGCAGTATTTT.

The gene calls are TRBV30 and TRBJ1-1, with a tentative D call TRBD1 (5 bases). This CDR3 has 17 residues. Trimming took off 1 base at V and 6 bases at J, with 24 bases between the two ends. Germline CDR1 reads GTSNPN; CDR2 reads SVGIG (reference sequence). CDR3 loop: CAWSDLRTSRGVAEAFF. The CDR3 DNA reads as TGTGCCTGGAGTGACCTTCGGACCTCTCGAGGGGTGGCTGAAGCTTTCTTT.

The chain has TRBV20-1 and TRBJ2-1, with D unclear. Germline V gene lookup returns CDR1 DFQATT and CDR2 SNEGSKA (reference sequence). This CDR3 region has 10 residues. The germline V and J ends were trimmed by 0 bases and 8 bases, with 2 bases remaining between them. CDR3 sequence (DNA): TGCAGTGCTAGAGAACATGAGCAGTTCTTC. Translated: CSAREHEQFF.

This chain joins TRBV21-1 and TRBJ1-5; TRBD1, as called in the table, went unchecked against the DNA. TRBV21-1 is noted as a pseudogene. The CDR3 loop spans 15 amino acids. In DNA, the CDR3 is TGTGCCAGCAGCCCCTCGGATAGGGATGATCAGCCCCAGCATTTT. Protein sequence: CASSPSDRDDQPQHF.